This T cell receptor beta chain comes out of a study of T cells in Graves' hyperthyroidism and ophthalmopathy. Across the whole study: Peripheral blood samples were taken at initial diagnosis, prior to any treatment.

Trimming took off 8 bases at V and 7 bases at J, with 33 bases between the two ends. The CDR3 is made up of 19 amino acids. Germline V gene lookup returns CDR1 MNHGY and CDR2 SAAAGT. This clonotype was recorded a few times. Subjects aged 18 to 65 presented with newly diagnosed hyperthyroidism of less than 2 months' duration. It was roughly 10 ml of fresh peripheral blood that supplied the PBMCs. Amplification targeted TCR beta CDR3 regions from RNA transcripts. The primer set for the first-round RT-PCR of the TCR CDR3 was HTBI. Via MiXCR, TCRdb re-called the multiplex PCR reads, giving one row per CDR3 protein. The sample includes around 250,000 distinct CDR3 sequences, approximately 14% of them seen just once.

The clonotype comes from a woman aged 40 to 49 with Graves' hyperthyroidism that later progressed to Graves' ophthalmopathy. J is TRBJ1-5 and V is TRBV6-8; a possible D gene is TRBD1 (6 bases). Sequencing used blood. For the CDR3, the DNA is TGTGCCAGCCCCGGAGGAAACGGGCAGGGGTTCTCCCGGTCGCAGCCCCAGCATTTT. Its protein is CASPGGNGQGFSRSQPQHF.